The clone carrying this TCR beta chain has only a few counts. The antigen is not known. Here immunoSEQ multiplex PCR was the method, and the copy in TCRdb shows in-frame clones only, minus some. The data hold more than 95,000 clones, with around 86% observed a single time. This CDR3 has 12 residues. V was clipped by 3 bases and J by 5 bases; unmatched bases: 2. Looked up from germline, CDR1 is GTSNPN and CDR2 is SVGIG (reference sequence). The data were obtained in a study of cytomegalovirus exposure and HLA in healthy donors. As for the study in general: The platform used for the 120 validation repertoires matched that of the approximately 640 first-cohort repertoires, a later analysis reported.

Findings and limits, study-wide: As was reported, the classifier diagnosed cytomegalovirus status with high specificity and sensitivity.

The donors were members of the approximately 120-subject validation cohort (separate from the roughly 700-subject first cohort). The TCR comes from a man aged 18 to 29 in good health and CMV-seronegative. Sequencing was done on a sample of PBMCs. The chain combines TRBV30 with TRBJ1-2; the match to TRBD1 covers 8 bases. For the CDR3, the DNA is TGTGCCTGGAGGGACAGGGCTTATGGCTACACCTTC. Its translation is CAWRDRAYGYTF.